Listed here is a single T cell receptor beta chain. Its antigen is currently unknown. V trimming: 3 bases; J trimming: 6 bases; junction bases outside the gene matches: 4. The length of the CDR3 is 14 residues. In germline, CDR1 is KGHSH, CDR2 LQKENI. This sample is part of a study of cytomegalovirus exposure and HLA in healthy donors. PCR employed 60 Vbeta and 13 Jbeta primers. The repertoire was sequenced with immunoSEQ multiplex PCR; TCRdb's copy has only in-frame clones and lacks some. The table lists some 41,000 clones, 60% to 75% of them singletons, with nearly 4% in the top ten. Study-level findings and limits: The authors enumerated over 150 TCR beta chains as linked to cytomegalovirus.

Sequencing was carried out using PBMCs. The sequence was obtained from a man between 35 and 55 years old in good health and CMV-seronegative. The chain employs TRBV18 and TRBJ2-4, with 8 nucleotides matching TRBD1. The CDR3 DNA is TGTGCCAGCTCACCCCAGGGGGCGGGAAACATTCAGTACTTC. It specifies CASSPQGAGNIQYF.